The 18 T cell receptor beta chains presented below share a single source sample, sequenced in a study of T-cell memory formation after mild COVID-19. Each CDR3 protein gets one entry after TCRdb re-called the 5' RACE reads with MiXCR. Of about 350,000 distinct CDR3 sequences in the sample, roughly 13% were seen once. The sample taken for sequencing was PBMCs or a T cell subset sorted from them (not recorded which). The source is a man aged 18 to 35 who had mild COVID-19 (a few samples of this study predate the infection). Cell type and time point are not known.

The V call is TRBV15, the J call TRBJ2-3; D is ambiguous. This CDR3 spans 14 amino acids. The germline V and J ends were trimmed by 1 base and 5 bases, with 10 bases remaining between them. Germline V gene lookup returns CDR1 LNHNV and CDR2 YYDKDF (reference sequence). Here the CDR3 DNA reads TGTGCCACCAGCAGAGCAGTGAGGAAAGATACGCAGTATTTT. Protein product: CATSRAVRKDTQYF.

The rearrangement uses TRBV5-1 and TRBJ1-5; the D gene is possibly TRBD1 (6 bases). The CDR3 is 15 amino acids. The germline V gene encodes CDR1 SGHRS and CDR2 YFSETQ. V lost 4 bases and J lost 7, with 18 bases in between. The CDR3 coding sequence is TGCGCCAGCAGCAGATGGGCAGGGGTGGGCCAGCCCCAGCATTTT. Its protein is CASSRWAGVGQPQHF.

This clonotype has ten or more counts. Here the CDR3 reads CASSRLGLEKLFF. In nucleotides, the CDR3 is TGCGCCAGCAGCCGGCTCGGGCTTGAAAAACTGTTTTTT. The J gene is TRBJ1-4, the V gene TRBV4-3; no clear D gene. Trimming took 4 bases from V and 7 from J, leaving 10 bases between them. The CDR3 extends over 13 amino acids. Germline CDR1 is LGHNA and CDR2 is YSLEER.

This clonotype was recorded at least ten times. This chain connects TRBV7-9 to TRBJ1-6; D gene ambiguous. The CDR3 is 12 amino acids. V was cut by 1 base and J by 9 bases, with 4 bases left in between. CDR1 and CDR2 (germline): SEHNR, FQNEAQ (reference sequence). The CDR3 sequence: CASSLDGSPLHF. CDR3 nucleotide sequence: TGTGCCAGCAGCTTAGATGGTTCACCCCTCCACTTT.

The chain employs TRBV5-4 and TRBJ2-5; 8 bases agree with TRBD2. Germline values: CDR1 SGHNT, CDR2 YYREEE (reference sequence). The CDR3 totals 13 residues. After removal of 0 bases from V and 13 bases from J, the junction contained 8 bases not matched to a gene. The CDR3 spells CASSLAVSGVSYF. CDR3 nucleotide sequence: TGTGCCAGCAGCTTGGCAGTTAGCGGGGTATCGTACTTC.

This chain uses TRBV4-1 with TRBJ2-2; 7 bases agree with TRBD1. Trimming at V came to 8 bases and at J to 6 bases, leaving 9 bases not matched to a gene. Looked up from germline, CDR1 is MGHRA and CDR2 is YSYEKL. The CDR3 loop spans 14 amino acids. CDR3 sequence reads: CASQTGTESGELFF. The CDR3 DNA reads TGCGCCAGCCAAACCGGGACAGAGTCCGGGGAGCTGTTTTTT.

This sequence joins TRBV6-5 and TRBJ1-2; D is ambiguous. This CDR3 spans 13 amino acids. Germline-derived CDR1 and CDR2 are MNHEY and SVGAGI. V lost 6 bases to trimming and J lost 8 bases, with 16 bases between them. The CDR3 spells CASSPVEGRGYTF. CDR3 nucleotides: TGTGCCAGCAGCCCGGTGGAGGGTCGGGGCTACACCTTC.

The rearrangement uses TRBV7-9 and TRBJ1-5; D may be TRBD1 (5 bases). This CDR3 has 14 residues. Trimming left V 2 bases short and J 4 bases short, with 9 bases between. The germline V gene encodes CDR1 SEHNR and CDR2 FQNEAQ (reference sequence). The CDR3 reads CASSLSGENQPQHF. CDR3 nucleotides: TGTGCCAGCAGCTTATCGGGGGAGAATCAGCCCCAGCATTTT.

This chain joins TRBV4-3 and TRBJ2-3; D not certain. The germline V gene encodes CDR1 LGHNA and CDR2 YSLEER. Trimming left V 0 bases short and J 4 bases short, with 11 bases between. The CDR3 has 15 amino acids. The CDR3 protein is CASSQEALDPDTQYF. The CDR3 DNA follows: TGCGCCAGCAGCCAAGAGGCCCTAGACCCAGATACGCAGTATTTT.

This clonotype has ten or more counts. The junction departs from the called germline gene at one end, perhaps through a read error. The rearrangement links TRBV12-3 or TRBV12-4 to TRBJ2-7; possibly TRBD2 for D (6 bases). This CDR3 has 12 amino acids. The CDR3 loop is CASSQWTTEPSF. CDR3 DNA: TGTGCCAGCAGTCAGTGGACTACCGAGCCGAGCTTC.

This clonotype turned up a few times. This chain connects TRBV7-8 to TRBJ2-5; 8 bases are shared with TRBD2. Germline values: CDR1 SGHVS, CDR2 FQNEAQ. The CDR3 totals 16 residues. The V segment lost 4 bases and the J segment 5 bases; nucleotides outside the gene matches: 12. This CDR3 reads CASSSTQRGPRETQYF. The CDR3 region has the DNA TGTGCCAGCAGCTCTACTCAGCGGGGGCCAAGGGAGACCCAGTACTTC. The full variable domain, with the rest looked up from reference TRBV7-8 and TRBJ2-5, is GAGVSQSPRYKVAKRGQDVALRCDPISGHVSLFWYQQALGQGPEFLTYFQNEAQLDKSGLPSDRFFAERPEGSVSTLKIQRTQQEDSAVYLCASSSTQRGPRETQYFGPGTRLLVL.

In this sample, this clonotype turned up a few times. The V gene is TRBV5-1, the J gene TRBJ1-1; possibly TRBD1 for D (6 bases). Trimming cost V 2 bases and J 5 bases, with 13 bases left between them. The CDR3 contains 14 residues. Germline V lookup: CDR1 SGHRS, CDR2 YFSETQ. The CDR3 loop is CASSFEGGRTEAFF. The CDR3 DNA reads as TGCGCCAGCAGCTTTGAAGGGGGGAGGACTGAAGCTTTCTTT. The variable domain in full, with the rest retrieved from reference TRBV5-1 and TRBJ1-1, is KAGVTQTPRYLIKTRGQQVTLSCSPISGHRSVSWYQQTPGQGLQFLFEYFSETQRNKGNFPGRFSGRQFSNSRSEMNVSTLELGDSALYLCASSFEGGRTEAFFGQGTRLTVV.

The V gene is TRBV12-3 or TRBV12-4, the J gene TRBJ2-3; 10 positions match TRBD1. The CDR3 has 15 amino acids. Germline trimming cut 3 bases from V and 7 bases from J; bases unmatched to any gene: 7. CDR3 in amino acids: CASSFGTGVRHTQYF. As DNA, the CDR3 is TGTGCCAGCAGTTTCGGGACAGGGGTGAGACATACGCAGTATTTT.

This clonotype showed up just a few times. This CDR3 reads CASSILAGGLFF. The CDR3 DNA is TGTGCCAGCAGCATCCTAGCGGGGGGCCTCTTCTTC. The chain uses TRBV9 and TRBJ2-1, with 11 bases identical to TRBD2. The CDR3 contains 12 residues. Germline CDR1 and CDR2: SGDLS and YYNGEE. Trimming at V came to 4 bases and at J to 16 bases, leaving 7 bases not matched to a gene.

Turning to this clonotype: The junction departs from germline at one end; a sequencing error may be responsible. The V call is TRBV7-9, the J call TRBJ2-7, with a weak D call TRBD2 (5 bases). The CDR3 is 13 amino acids. Germline-derived CDR1 and CDR2 are SEHNR and FQNEAQ (reference sequence). CDR3 nucleotides: TGTGCCAGCAGCCCTATCAGCTCCTACGAGCGGTGCTTC. This translates into CASSPISSYERCF.

This clonotype was counted between two and nine times. This chain joins TRBV6-4 and TRBJ1-6; maybe TRBD1 (5 bases). Germline values: CDR1 MRHNA, CDR2 SNTAGT. Trimming shortened V by 4 bases and J by 9 bases, and 10 bases separated the two germline ends. The CDR3 is made up of 13 amino acids. CDR3 DNA sequence: TGTGCCAGCAGTGTCGGGACGGGTTCACCCCTCCACTTT. Its translation is CASSVGTGSPLHF.

This clonotype was seen only a few times. The rearrangement uses TRBV10-3 and TRBJ2-2; tentatively, D is TRBD1 or TRBD2 (5 bases each). CDR3 length: 16 amino acids. Trimming took 8 bases from V and 3 from J, leaving 19 bases between them. Germline CDR1 reads ENHRY; CDR2 reads SYGVKD. The CDR3 spells CAIGGQLVGDTGELFF. DNA of the CDR3: TGTGCCATCGGTGGACAACTGGTCGGGGACACCGGGGAGCTGTTTTTT.

This clonotype has a count of ten or more. The chain links TRBV3-1 to TRBJ2-1; 10 bases map to TRBD1. The trim removed 1 base at V and 9 bases at J, leaving 9 bases unmatched. This CDR3 region has 16 residues. The germline gives CDR1 LGHDT, CDR2 YNNKEL (reference sequence). This CDR3 is CASSQAPGTGVGEQFF. CDR3 coding DNA: TGTGCCAGCAGCCAAGCCCCAGGGACAGGGGTTGGTGAGCAGTTCTTC.